This T cell receptor (beta chain) was observed in a study of cytomegalovirus exposure and HLA in healthy donors. Study in general: Most donors, just over 80% of 350 to 450 genotyped, fell in the Caucasian-associated ancestry cluster.

Whole-study findings and limits: Using a false discovery rate of 0.05, a later analysis showed that 15,000 to 20,000 TCR beta sequences were associated with HLA alleles. Immune exposure data for these donors was limited to CMV serostatus. Presence/absence analyses supposed approximately even sequencing depth among donors.

To note about this clone: Its cognate antigen is unknown.

A multiplex PCR was run with 60 Vbeta primers and 13 Jbeta primers. Method: immunoSEQ multiplex PCR; TCRdb's copy keeps in-frame clones and lacks some. Found here are around 200,000 clones, around 78% of them singletons; the top ten hold roughly 1.9%. The sequence derives from a woman between 25 and 40 years old in good health and CMV-seropositive. The sample consisted of PBMCs.

CDR3 nucleotide sequence: TGTGCCAGCAGCTTAGGTTGGGGACTGGTCGCTGAAGCTTTCTTT. Translation: CASSLGWGLVAEAFF. This chain joins TRBV7-2 and TRBJ1-1; D is perhaps TRBD1 (5 bases). Germline V lookup: CDR1 SGHTA, CDR2 FQGNSA. The CDR3 runs 15 residues. Deletions cut 1 base from V and 6 bases from J, with 15 bases between.